This passage covers 2 T cell receptor beta chains from one sample sequenced in a study of cytomegalovirus exposure and HLA in healthy donors. PCR primers comprised 60 Vbeta and 13 Jbeta primers. The assay was immunoSEQ multiplex PCR, and TCRdb's table has in-frame clones only and misses some. The repertoire holds around 150,000 clones, with roughly two thirds as singletons. The specimen sequenced was PBMCs. Receptors originate from a woman aged 25-40 years in good health and CMV-seronegative.

This clone was counted at least ten times. The rearrangement links TRBV4-2 to TRBJ1-4; 7 bases align to TRBD1. J gave up 4 bases and V 1 base, and 3 bases lay outside the gene matches. Germline CDR1 LGHNA, CDR2 YNFKEQ. The CDR3 runs to 15 residues. The CDR3 reads CASSQGDRDNEKLFF. The CDR3 bases are TGTGCCAGCAGCCAAGGTGACAGGGATAATGAAAAACTGTTTTTT.

V and J are TRBV10-1 and TRBJ2-7; TRBD2 matches at 8 bases. CDR1 and CDR2 from the germline V gene are WNHNN and SYGVQD (reference sequence). V was clipped by 4 bases and J by 5 bases; unmatched bases: 1. This CDR3 comprises 12 residues. The CDR3 region is CASSGLANEQYF. As DNA, the CDR3 is TGCGCCAGCAGTGGACTAGCGAACGAGCAGTACTTC.